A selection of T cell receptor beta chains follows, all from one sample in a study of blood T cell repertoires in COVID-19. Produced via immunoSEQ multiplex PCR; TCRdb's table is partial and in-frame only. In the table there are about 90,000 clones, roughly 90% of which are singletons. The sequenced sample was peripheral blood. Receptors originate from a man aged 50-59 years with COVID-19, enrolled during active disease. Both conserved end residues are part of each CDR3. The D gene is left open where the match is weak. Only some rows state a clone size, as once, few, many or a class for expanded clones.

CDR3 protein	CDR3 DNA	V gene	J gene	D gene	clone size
CASIEDKIYGYTF	TGTGCCAGCATCGAAGACAAGATCTATGGCTACACCTTC	TRBV21-1	TRBJ1-2	-	-
CAIRDRVGEKLFF	TGTGCCATCAGGGACAGGGTTGGGGAAAAACTGTTTTTT	TRBV10-3	TRBJ1-4	TRBD1	-
CASSPNRQKQETQYF	TGCGCCAGCAGCCCGAACCGACAAAAACAAGAGACCCAGTACTTC	TRBV5-1	TRBJ2-5	-	-
CAWNTPGYGYTF	TGTGCCTGGAATACTCCCGGGTATGGCTACACCTTC	TRBV30	TRBJ1-2	-	-
CASSYRQGRQPQHF	TGTGCCAGCAGTTACCGGCAGGGGCGCCAGCCCCAGCATTTT	TRBV6-5	TRBJ1-5	-	-
CASSQEGTGRNQPQHF	TGTGCCAGCAGCCAAGAAGGCACAGGTCGCAATCAGCCCCAGCATTTT	TRBV4-2	TRBJ1-5	-	few
CASSVRQGANEQYF	TGTGCCAGCAGTGTCCGACAGGGGGCCAACGAGCAGTACTTC	TRBV25-1	TRBJ2-7	TRBD1	-
CASSTDREWGYTF	TGTGCCAGCAGCACAGACAGGGAGTGGGGCTACACCTTC	TRBV5-5	TRBJ1-2	TRBD1	-
CASSVAGTGNHEQYF	TGTGCCAGCAGTGTGGCCGGGACAGGGAACCACGAGCAGTACTTC	TRBV2	TRBJ2-7	TRBD1	-
CASSRTGLNQPQHF	TGTGCCAGCAGCCGGACAGGGTTAAATCAGCCCCAGCATTTT	TRBV3-1/TRBV3-2	TRBJ1-5	TRBD1	-
CASSHRGYGYTF	TGTGCCAGTAGCCACCGGGGCTATGGCTACACCTTC	TRBV19	TRBJ1-2	-	-
CASSTSTGVTEAFF	TGTGCCAGCAGCACCTCTACAGGGGTAACTGAAGCTTTCTTT	TRBV7-2	TRBJ1-1	TRBD1	-
CASSLQGVVRGYTF	TGTGCCAGCAGCTTGCAGGGGGTGGTTCGGGGCTACACCTTC	TRBV5-4	TRBJ1-2	TRBD1	once
CASSPDGQGLSPLHF	TGTGCCAGCAGCCCAGACGGTCAGGGCCTTTCACCCCTCCACTTT	TRBV9	TRBJ1-6	-	once
CASSEVGGDTDTQYF	TGTGCCAGCAGCGAGGTCGGGGGGGACACAGATACGCAGTATTTT	TRBV7-2	TRBJ2-3	TRBD2	-
CASSAPVGGATDTQYF	TGTGCCAGCAGTGCCCCCGTGGGGGGAGCCACAGATACGCAGTATTTT	TRBV2	TRBJ2-3	-	-
CASSEPGNQPQHF	TGTGCCAGCAGTGAACCAGGCAATCAGCCCCAGCATTTT	TRBV25-1	TRBJ1-5	-	-
CASSFLSGLNTEAFF	TGTGCCAGCAGCTTCTTAAGCGGACTGAACACTGAAGCTTTCTTT	TRBV7-9	TRBJ1-1	-	few
CASSDGLAGDTGELFF	TGTGCCAGCAGTGACGGGCTAGCGGGGGACACCGGGGAGCTGTTTTTT	TRBV6-4	TRBJ2-2	TRBD2	-
CASSKDRVDSPLHF	TGCGCCAGCAGCAAGGACAGGGTGGATTCACCCCTCCACTTT	TRBV5-1	TRBJ1-6	TRBD1	-
CASSLRVQGSSGNTIYF	TGTGCCAGCAGCTTAAGGGTTCAGGGTAGCTCTGGAAACACCATATATTTT	TRBV7-9	TRBJ1-3	-	-
CASRPRTGATHGTEAFF	TGTGCCAGCAGACCCCGGACAGGCGCTACCCATGGCACTGAAGCTTTCTTT	TRBV28	TRBJ1-1	TRBD1	-
CASSQGLRGNEQFF	TGTGCCAGCAGCCAAGGGCTCCGGGGAAATGAGCAGTTCTTC	TRBV3-1/TRBV3-2	TRBJ2-1	-	-
CSASSGSGVGTDTQYF	TGCAGTGCTAGTAGTGGTAGCGGGGTGGGCACAGATACGCAGTATTTT	TRBV20-1	TRBJ2-3	TRBD2	-
CASVTIPLTGGYGGYTF	TGTGCCAGCGTCACTATTCCCCTGACAGGGGGATATGGAGGCTACACCTTC	TRBV7-2	TRBJ1-2	TRBD1	-
CASSVGDRDSGNTIYF	TGTGCCAGCAGCGTTGGGGACAGAGACTCTGGAAACACCATATATTTT	TRBV9	TRBJ1-3	TRBD1	-
CASNEVLDSYEQYF	TGTGCCAGCAATGAGGTCCTAGATTCCTACGAGCAGTACTTC	TRBV28	TRBJ2-7	-	-
CAISDFDDRGYTF	TGTGCCATCAGTGACTTTGACGACAGAGGCTACACCTTC	TRBV10-3	TRBJ1-2	-	few
CASSLGSQGAGQPQHF	TGTGCCAGCAGCTTGGGGAGTCAGGGGGCGGGCCAGCCCCAGCATTTT	TRBV7-2	TRBJ1-5	TRBD1	-
CASSATGYAYGYTF	TGTGCCAGCAGTGCGACAGGGTATGCCTATGGCTACACCTTC	TRBV25-1	TRBJ1-2	TRBD1	once
CASSETQRDTEAFF	TGTGCCAGCAGTGAGACCCAGCGGGACACTGAAGCTTTCTTT	TRBV2	TRBJ1-1	-	few
CASSLGQGGNQPQHF	TGCGCCAGCAGCTTGGGGCAGGGAGGAAATCAGCCCCAGCATTTT	TRBV5-1	TRBJ1-5	-	-
CASTRTGAFGYTF	TGTGCCAGCACTCGGACAGGTGCGTTTGGCTACACCTTC	TRBV12-3/TRBV12-4	TRBJ1-2	TRBD1	-
CASSKGTGGFTEAFF	TGTGCCAGTAGTAAAGGGACAGGGGGCTTCACTGAAGCTTTCTTT	TRBV19	TRBJ1-1	TRBD1	-
CASSLNGKTQYF	TGTGCCAGCAGCTTAAACGGGAAGACCCAGTACTTC	TRBV7-8	TRBJ2-5	-	-
CASSLDRDSYEQYF	TGCGCCAGCAGCCTCGACAGGGACTCCTACGAGCAGTACTTC	TRBV5-1	TRBJ2-7	TRBD1	-
CASRTGVGELFF	TGTGCCAGCAGGACAGGGGTTGGGGAGCTGTTTTTT	TRBV3-1/TRBV3-2	TRBJ2-2	TRBD1	-
CASSFFTGQGADTQYF	TGTGCCAGCAGTTTTTTTACGGGACAGGGTGCAGATACGCAGTATTTT	TRBV27	TRBJ2-3	TRBD1	-
CAWRPKQDNYGYTF	TGTGCCTGGAGACCCAAACAGGACAACTATGGCTACACCTTC	TRBV30	TRBJ1-2	-	-
CASSSTGGFDSPLHF	TGTGCCAGCAGCTCGACAGGGGGCTTCGATTCACCCCTCCACTTT	TRBV5-4	TRBJ1-6	TRBD1	-
CASSQVITEAFF	TGTGCCAGCAGCCAAGTCATCACTGAAGCTTTCTTT	TRBV3-1/TRBV3-2	TRBJ1-1	-	-
CASESSGANVLTF	TGTGCCAGCGAGAGCTCTGGGGCCAACGTCCTGACTTTC	TRBV7-9	TRBJ2-6	-	-
CASSLRARGYTF	TGTGCCAGCAGCCTCAGGGCGCGGGGCTACACCTTC	TRBV3-1/TRBV3-2	TRBJ1-2	-	-
CASSLGVSQPQHF	TGCGCCAGCAGTTTAGGAGTGAGCCAGCCCCAGCATTTT	TRBV5-1	TRBJ1-5	-	-
CASYRGNTEAFF	TGTGCCAGTTACAGGGGGAACACTGAAGCTTTCTTT	TRBV27	TRBJ1-1	TRBD1	-
CSAQTLLVPPYEQYF	TGCAGCGCTCAGACATTATTGGTCCCTCCCTACGAGCAGTACTTC	TRBV29-1	TRBJ2-7	-	-
CASSRGGSAEAFF	TGTGCCAGCAGTCGGGGGGGGAGCGCTGAAGCTTTCTTT	TRBV7-2	TRBJ1-1	-	-